This T cell receptor beta chain was documented in a study of T-cell memory formation after mild COVID-19. Study summary: TCR clusters showed largely donor specificity.

Study-wide results and caveats: There was no confirmation that second-wave clones peaking on day 37 were SARS-CoV-2 specific. Largely, contracting CD4+ clones fell within CM and EM, and contracting CD8+ clones within EMRA.

TCRdb reprocessed the 5' RACE reads with MiXCR, giving one entry per CDR3 protein. The sample contains hundreds of thousands of distinct CDR3 sequences, roughly 24% of which appear only once. This clonotype appeared a few times. Its antigen is undetermined. CDR1 and CDR2 from the germline V gene are MGHRA and YSYEKL. Unmatched junction bases numbered 13, after V lost 0 bases and J lost 9 bases. The length of the CDR3 is 17 residues. This receptor was obtained from an adult woman who had mild COVID-19 (a few samples of this study predate the infection). Cell type and time point are not known. The rearrangement links TRBV4-1 to TRBJ2-1; 8 nucleotides agree with TRBD2. The sample taken for sequencing was PBMCs or a T cell subset sorted from them (not recorded which). CDR3 sequence reads: CASSQEGSGGYRIEQFF. CDR3 nucleotides: TGCGCCAGCAGCCAAGAGGGGAGCGGGGGCTACAGAATTGAGCAGTTCTTC.